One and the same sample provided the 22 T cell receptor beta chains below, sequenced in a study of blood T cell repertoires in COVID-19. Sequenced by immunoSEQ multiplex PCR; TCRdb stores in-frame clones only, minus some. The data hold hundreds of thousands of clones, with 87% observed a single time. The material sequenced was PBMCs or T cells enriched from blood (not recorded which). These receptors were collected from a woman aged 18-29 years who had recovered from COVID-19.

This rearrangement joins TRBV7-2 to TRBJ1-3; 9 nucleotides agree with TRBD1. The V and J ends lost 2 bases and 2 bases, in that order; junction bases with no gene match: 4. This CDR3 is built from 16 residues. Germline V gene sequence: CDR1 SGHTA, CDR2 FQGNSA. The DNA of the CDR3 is TGTGCCAGCAGCTTACTCCGGACAGGGGCTGGAAACACCATATATTTT. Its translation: CASSLLRTGAGNTIYF.

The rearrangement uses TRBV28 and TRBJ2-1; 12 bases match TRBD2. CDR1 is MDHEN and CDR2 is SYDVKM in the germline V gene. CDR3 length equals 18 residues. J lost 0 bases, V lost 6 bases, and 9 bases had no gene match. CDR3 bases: TGTGCCAGCAGAAAGGGACTAGCGGGTTGGGGCTCCTACAATGAGCAGTTCTTC. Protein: CASRKGLAGWGSYNEQFF.

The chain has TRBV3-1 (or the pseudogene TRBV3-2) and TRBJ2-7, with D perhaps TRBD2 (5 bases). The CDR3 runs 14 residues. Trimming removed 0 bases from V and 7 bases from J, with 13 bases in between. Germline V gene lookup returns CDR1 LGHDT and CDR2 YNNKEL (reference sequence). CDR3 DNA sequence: TGTGCCAGCAGCCAAGATGTGGGAGTGAGAGAGCAGTACTTC. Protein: CASSQDVGVREQYF.

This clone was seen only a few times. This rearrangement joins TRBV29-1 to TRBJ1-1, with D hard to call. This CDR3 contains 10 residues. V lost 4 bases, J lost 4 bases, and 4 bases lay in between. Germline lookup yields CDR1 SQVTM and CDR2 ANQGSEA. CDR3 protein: CSVVSTEAFF. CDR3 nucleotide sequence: TGCAGCGTTGTCAGCACTGAAGCTTTCTTT.

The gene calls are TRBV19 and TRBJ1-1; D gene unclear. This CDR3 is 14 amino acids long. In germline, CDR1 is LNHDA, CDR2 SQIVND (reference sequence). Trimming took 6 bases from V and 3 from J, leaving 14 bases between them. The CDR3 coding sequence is TGTGCCAGTAGGAGAACAGCCCCCCACACTGAAGCTTTCTTT. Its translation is CASRRTAPHTEAFF.

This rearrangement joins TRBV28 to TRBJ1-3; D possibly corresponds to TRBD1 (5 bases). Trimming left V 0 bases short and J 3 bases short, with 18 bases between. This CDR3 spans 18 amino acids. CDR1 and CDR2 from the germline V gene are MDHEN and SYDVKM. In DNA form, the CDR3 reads TGTGCCAGCAGTTTATGGGTCTTAGGGACTGAGTTTGGAAACACCATATATTTT. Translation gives CASSLWVLGTEFGNTIYF. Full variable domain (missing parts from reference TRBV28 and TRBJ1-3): DVKVTQSSRYLVKRTGEKVFLECVQDMDHENMFWYRQDPGLGLRLIYFSYDVKMKEKGDIPEGYSVSREKKERFSLILESASTNQTSMYLCASSLWVLGTEFGNTIYFGEGSWLTVV.

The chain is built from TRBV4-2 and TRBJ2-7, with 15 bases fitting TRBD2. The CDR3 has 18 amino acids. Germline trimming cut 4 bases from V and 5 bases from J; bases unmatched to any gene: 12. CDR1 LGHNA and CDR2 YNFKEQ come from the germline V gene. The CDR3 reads CASSPLRTSGRGANEQYF. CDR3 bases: TGTGCCAGCAGCCCCCTTAGGACTAGCGGGAGGGGTGCCAACGAGCAGTACTTC.

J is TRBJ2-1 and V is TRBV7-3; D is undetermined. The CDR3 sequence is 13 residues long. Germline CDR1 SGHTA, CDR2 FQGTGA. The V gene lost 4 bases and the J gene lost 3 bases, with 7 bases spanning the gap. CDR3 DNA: TGTGCCAGCAGCTCTTCGGTCTACAATGAGCAGTTCTTC. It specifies CASSSSVYNEQFF.

The CDR3 nucleotides read TGTGCCAGCAGCACCGGACAGGGGACTACAGATACGCAGTATTTT. Amino acids: CASSTGQGTTDTQYF. The chain uses TRBV7-8 and TRBJ2-3, with TRBD1 matching 9 bases. The CDR3 contains 15 residues. CDR1 is SGHVS and CDR2 is FQNEAQ in the germline V gene. After removal of 5 bases from V and 3 bases from J, the junction contained 6 bases not matched to a gene.

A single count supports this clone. The DNA for the CDR3 is TGTGCCAGTAGTATTTCAGTAACCTACGAGCAGTACTTC. It translates to CASSISVTYEQYF. This chain joins TRBV19 and TRBJ2-7, with D unresolved. Germline values: CDR1 LNHDA, CDR2 SQIVND (reference sequence). CDR3 length: 13 residues. Trimming removed 3 bases from V and 2 bases from J, with 8 bases in between. Looking up the rest from reference TRBV19 and TRBJ2-7 gives the full variable domain: DGGITQSPKYLFRKEGQNVTLSCEQNLNHDAMYWYRQDPGQGLRLIYYSQIVNDFQKGDIAEGYSVSREKKESFPLTVTSAQKNPTAFYLCASSISVTYEQYFGPGTRLTVT.

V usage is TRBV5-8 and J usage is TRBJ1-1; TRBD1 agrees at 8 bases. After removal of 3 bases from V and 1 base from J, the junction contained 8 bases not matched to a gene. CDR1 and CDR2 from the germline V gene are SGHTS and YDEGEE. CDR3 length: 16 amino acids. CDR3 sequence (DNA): TGTGCCAGCAGCTCGACGAAGACAGGGGCGAACACTGAAGCTTTCTTT. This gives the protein CASSSTKTGANTEAFF.

Here the CDR3 reads CAWSVRAGDGNTIYF. CDR3 nucleotides: TGTGCCTGGAGTGTACGAGCAGGGGATGGAAACACCATATATTTT. The chain employs TRBV30 and TRBJ1-3, with D tentatively TRBD1 (6 bases). V lost 0 bases and J lost 3, with 12 bases in between. The CDR3 contains 15 residues. CDR1 is GTSNPN and CDR2 is SVGIG in the germline V gene (reference sequence).

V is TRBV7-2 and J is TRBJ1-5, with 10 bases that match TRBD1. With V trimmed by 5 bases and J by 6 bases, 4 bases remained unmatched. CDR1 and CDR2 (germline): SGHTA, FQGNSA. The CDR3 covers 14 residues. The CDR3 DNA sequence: TGTGCCAGCAGCCCAGACAGGGGGCTTCAGCCCCAGCATTTT. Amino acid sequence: CASSPDRGLQPQHF.

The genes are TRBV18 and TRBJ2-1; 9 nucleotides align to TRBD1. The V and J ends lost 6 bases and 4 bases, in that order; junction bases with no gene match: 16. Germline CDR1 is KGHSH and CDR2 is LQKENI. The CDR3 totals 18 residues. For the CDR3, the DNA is TGTGCCAGCTCGCCTGAGACGACTGGACAGGGGCAGTACAATGAGCAGTTCTTC. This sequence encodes CASSPETTGQGQYNEQFF.

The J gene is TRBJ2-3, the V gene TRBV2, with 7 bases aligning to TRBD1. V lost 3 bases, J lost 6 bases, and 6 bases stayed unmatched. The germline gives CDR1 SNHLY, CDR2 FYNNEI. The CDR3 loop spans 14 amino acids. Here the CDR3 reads CASSEADRADTQYF. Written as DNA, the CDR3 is TGTGCCAGCAGTGAGGCCGACAGGGCCGATACGCAGTATTTT.

Here the CDR3 DNA reads TGTGCCAGCTTCCGCAGGGATCAAGAGACCCAGTACTTC. This translates into CASFRRDQETQYF. The chain couples TRBV28 to TRBJ2-5; tentatively, D is TRBD1 (5 bases). The CDR3 is 13 residues long. Trimming removed 8 bases at V and 2 bases at J, with 12 bases between. Germline values: CDR1 MDHEN, CDR2 SYDVKM.

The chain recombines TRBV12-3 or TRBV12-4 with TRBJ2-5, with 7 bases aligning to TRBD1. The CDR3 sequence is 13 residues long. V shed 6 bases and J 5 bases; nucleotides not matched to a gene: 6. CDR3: CASRQTGLETQYF. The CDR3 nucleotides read TGTGCCAGCAGACAGACAGGGTTGGAGACCCAGTACTTC.

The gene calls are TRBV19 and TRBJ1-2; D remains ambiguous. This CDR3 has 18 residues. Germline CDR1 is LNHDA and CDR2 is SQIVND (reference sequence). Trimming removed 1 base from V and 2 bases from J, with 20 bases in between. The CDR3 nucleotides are TGTGCCAGTAGTATAGTGCGAGGCGCGGGTCCCTCCAACTATGGCTACACCTTC. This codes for CASSIVRGAGPSNYGYTF.

This CDR3 reads CASSLGQPNSPLHF. In DNA form, the CDR3 reads TGCGCCAGCAGCTTGGGACAGCCTAATTCACCCCTCCACTTT. V is TRBV5-1 and J is TRBJ1-6; perhaps TRBD1 as D (5 bases). Germline loops: CDR1 SGHRS, CDR2 YFSETQ. The ends were cut back, 0 bases at V and 6 bases at J, with 7 bases in the middle. There are 14 residues in the CDR3.

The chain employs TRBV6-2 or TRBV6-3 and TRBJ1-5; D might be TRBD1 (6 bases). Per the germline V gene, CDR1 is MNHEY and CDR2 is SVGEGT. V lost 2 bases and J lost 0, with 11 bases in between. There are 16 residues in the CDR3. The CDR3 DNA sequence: TGTGCCAGCAGTTACGGGACACCCTATAGCAATCAGCCCCAGCATTTT. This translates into CASSYGTPYSNQPQHF.

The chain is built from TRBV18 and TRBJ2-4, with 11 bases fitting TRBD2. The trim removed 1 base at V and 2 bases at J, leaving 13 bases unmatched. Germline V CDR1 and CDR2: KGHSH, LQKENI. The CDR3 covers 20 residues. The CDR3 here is CASSPLSTLAGGSSKNIQYF. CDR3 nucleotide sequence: TGTGCCAGCTCACCACTATCTACGCTAGCGGGGGGCTCTTCCAAAAACATTCAGTACTTC.

The CDR3 DNA sequence: TGTGCCTGGAGCGGGGGGGTTGGGGCCAACGTCCTGACTTTC. This encodes CAWSGGVGANVLTF. The rearrangement links TRBV30 to TRBJ2-6; TRBD2 aligns across 8 bases. The CDR3 consists of 14 residues. V dropped 3 bases and J dropped 3; count of bases not matched to a gene: 1. Germline lookup yields CDR1 GTSNPN and CDR2 SVGIG (reference sequence).